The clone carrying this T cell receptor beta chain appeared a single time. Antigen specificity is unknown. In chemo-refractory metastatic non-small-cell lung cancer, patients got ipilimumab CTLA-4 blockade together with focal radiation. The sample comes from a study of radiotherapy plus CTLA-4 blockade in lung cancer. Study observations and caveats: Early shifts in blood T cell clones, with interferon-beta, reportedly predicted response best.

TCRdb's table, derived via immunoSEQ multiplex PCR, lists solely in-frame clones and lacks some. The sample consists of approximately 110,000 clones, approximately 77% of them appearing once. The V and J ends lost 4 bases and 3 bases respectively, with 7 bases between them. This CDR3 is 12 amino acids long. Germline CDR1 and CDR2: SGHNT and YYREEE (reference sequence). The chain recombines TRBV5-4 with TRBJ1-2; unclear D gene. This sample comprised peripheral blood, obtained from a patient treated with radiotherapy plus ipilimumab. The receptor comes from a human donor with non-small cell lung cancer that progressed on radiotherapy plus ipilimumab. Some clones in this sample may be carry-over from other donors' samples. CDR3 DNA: TGTGCCAGCAGCGGGGAGTACTATGGCTACACCTTC. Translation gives CASSGEYYGYTF.